These T cell receptor beta chains were read from a single sample in a study of blood T cell repertoires in COVID-19. The data were produced by immunoSEQ multiplex PCR, yet TCRdb's version contains in-frame clones alone and is incomplete. Of around 300,000 clones listed, more than 75% are singletons. The sample consisted of PBMCs or T cells enriched from blood (not recorded which). These receptors originate from a woman under 30 who had recovered from COVID-19. CDR3s include the opening cysteine and the closing phenylalanine or tryptophan. The D gene is left open where the match is weak.

DNA	CDR3	V	J	D
TGTGCCAGCAGTTACTCTCCGGAGGACTATGGCTACACCTTC	CASSYSPEDYGYTF	TRBV6-5	TRBJ1-2	NA
TGCGCCAGCAGCCAAACACTAGCGGGAGTCCCAGAGACCCAGTACTTC	CASSQTLAGVPETQYF	TRBV4-1	TRBJ2-5	TRBD2
TGTGCCAGCAGTTTGGGACATAGGAACACTGAAGCTTTCTTT	CASSLGHRNTEAFF	TRBV28	TRBJ1-1	NA
TGTGCCAGCTCACCGGGACAGGGGGAAGCTTTCTTT	CASSPGQGEAFF	TRBV18	TRBJ1-1	TRBD1
TGTGCCAGCAGTGTATTCCCAGGGTGGATGGATCAGCCCCAGCATTTT	CASSVFPGWMDQPQHF	TRBV6-1	TRBJ1-5	NA
TGTGCCAGCAGCCAAGTGGCGGGGACCAGCTCCTACGAGCAGTACTTC	CASSQVAGTSSYEQYF	TRBV3-1/TRBV3-2	TRBJ2-7	NA
TGTGCCAGCAGCCGAGGTAGAGGGGAGCTGTTTTTT	CASSRGRGELFF	TRBV3-1/TRBV3-2	TRBJ2-2	NA
TGTGCCAGCAGTTTCCAGGGCCCCTACGAGCAGTACTTC	CASSFQGPYEQYF	TRBV27	TRBJ2-7	NA
TGTGCCAGTAGTCCGGGGGGACCATGGTATGGCTACACCTTC	CASSPGGPWYGYTF	TRBV19	TRBJ1-2	NA
TGTGCCAGCACAGGACAGGGGGGAAATCAGCCCCAGCATTTT	CASTGQGGNQPQHF	TRBV2	TRBJ1-5	TRBD1
TGTGCCAGCAGCTCCCGACAGGGAGAGAGGAGATACGAGCAGTACTTC	CASSSRQGERRYEQYF	TRBV7-6	TRBJ2-7	TRBD1
TGTGCCACCAGCAGAGTTTCATGGGGGGAGAGCAATCAGCCCCAGCATTTT	CATSRVSWGESNQPQHF	TRBV15	TRBJ1-5	NA
TGTGCCAGCAATCTGATATACACAGGGCTGTCTTATGGCTACACCTTC	CASNLIYTGLSYGYTF	TRBV5-5	TRBJ1-2	NA
TGTGCCAGCAGTGGGTTCTCCTGGCGGGGACAGGGGAGCAATCAGCCCCAGCATTTT	CASSGFSWRGQGSNQPQHF	TRBV28	TRBJ1-5	TRBD1
TGTGCCAGCAGCAATACAGGGGGCGCCGGACAGCCCCAGCATTTT	CASSNTGGAGQPQHF	TRBV5-6	TRBJ1-5	TRBD1
TGTGCCAGCGACAGTACGGAAGCTTTCTTT	CASDSTEAFF	TRBV2	TRBJ1-1	NA
TGCGCCAGCAGCCAAGAAGGGACTGGACTGTTTTTT	CASSQEGTGLFF	TRBV4-3	TRBJ1-4	NA
TGCGCCAGCAGTGGGAAGACCGGGTCTGGGAACACTGAAGCTTTCTTT	CASSGKTGSGNTEAFF	TRBV10-1	TRBJ1-1	NA
TGTGCTAGTGGTCCGTCAGGGGACCATGGCTACACCTTC	CASGPSGDHGYTF	TRBV12-5	TRBJ1-2	NA
TGTGCCTGGAAGGCAGGGGTCGGAAACACCATATATTTT	CAWKAGVGNTIYF	TRBV30	TRBJ1-3	NA
TGCGCCAGCAGCTTGACACCTAACACTGAAGCTTTCTTT	CASSLTPNTEAFF	TRBV5-1	TRBJ1-1	NA
TGTGCCAGCTCACCAACAGGGGGATTATCCTACTCTGGGGCCAACGTCCTGACTTTC	CASSPTGGLSYSGANVLTF	TRBV18	TRBJ2-6	TRBD1
TGTGCCAGCAGTTGGGCCTTGGTGGGAGGCGAGCAGTACTTC	CASSWALVGGEQYF	TRBV2	TRBJ2-7	NA
TGTGCCACCTCCGACAGCTCCAACACCGGGGAGCTGTTTTTT	CATSDSSNTGELFF	TRBV24-1	TRBJ2-2	NA
TGTGCCAGCAGCCAAGGGGGGGAGGGCCAAGAGACCCAGTACTTC	CASSQGGEGQETQYF	TRBV7-2	TRBJ2-5	NA
TGTGCCAGCAGTCCCCCCGGGCTAGCGGGAGATGCAGATACGCAGTATTTT	CASSPPGLAGDADTQYF	TRBV28	TRBJ2-3	TRBD2
TGTGCCAGCAGTGATAGCAGGGTAGGAGAGACCCAGTACTTC	CASSDSRVGETQYF	TRBV2	TRBJ2-5	NA
TGTGCCAGCAGCTTAACTCGGGGAAACACCATATATTTT	CASSLTRGNTIYF	TRBV7-9	TRBJ1-3	NA
TGCGCCAGCAGCCAAGACAGGGCAAGCTATGGCTACACCTTC	CASSQDRASYGYTF	TRBV4-3	TRBJ1-2	NA